This record concerns one T cell receptor (beta chain) sequence. The data were taken from a study of cytomegalovirus exposure and HLA in healthy donors. Primers: 60 Vbeta forward and 13 Jbeta reverse. Generated by immunoSEQ multiplex PCR, the TCRdb table keeps only in-frame clones and is missing some. This sample has 100,000 to 150,000 clones, with about four fifths found just once. This receptor was taken from a woman between 40 and 55 years old in good health and CMV-seronegative. The sequenced material came from PBMCs.

The CDR3 sequence is CASRRDRAGEQYF. The CDR3, as DNA: TGTGCCAGCAGGAGGGACAGGGCGGGCGAGCAGTACTTC. This chain links TRBV5-6 with TRBJ2-7; TRBD1 matches at 9 bases. The CDR3 covers 13 residues. CDR1 and CDR2 from the germline V gene are SGHDT and YYEEEE. J lost 6 bases, V lost 5 bases, and 6 bases had no gene match.